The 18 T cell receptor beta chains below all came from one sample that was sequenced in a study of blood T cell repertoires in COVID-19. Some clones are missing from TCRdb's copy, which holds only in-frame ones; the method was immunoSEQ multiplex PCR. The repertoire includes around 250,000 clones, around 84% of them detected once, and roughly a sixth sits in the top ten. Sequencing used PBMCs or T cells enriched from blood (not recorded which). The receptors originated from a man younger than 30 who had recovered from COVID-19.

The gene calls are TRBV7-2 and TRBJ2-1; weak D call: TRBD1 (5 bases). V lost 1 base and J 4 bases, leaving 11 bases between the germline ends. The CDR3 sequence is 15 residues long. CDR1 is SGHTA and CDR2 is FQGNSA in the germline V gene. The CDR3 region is CASSLEAQGYNEQFF. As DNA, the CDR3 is TGTGCCAGCAGCTTAGAAGCGCAGGGATACAATGAGCAGTTCTTC.

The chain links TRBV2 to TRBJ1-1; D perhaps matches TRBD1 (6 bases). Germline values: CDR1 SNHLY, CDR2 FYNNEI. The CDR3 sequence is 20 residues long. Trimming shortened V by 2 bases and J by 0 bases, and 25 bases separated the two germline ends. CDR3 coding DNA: TGTGCCAGCAGTGAAAATGGGACACCGGACCTTATCCTTATGAACACTGAAGCTTTCTTT. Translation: CASSENGTPDLILMNTEAFF.

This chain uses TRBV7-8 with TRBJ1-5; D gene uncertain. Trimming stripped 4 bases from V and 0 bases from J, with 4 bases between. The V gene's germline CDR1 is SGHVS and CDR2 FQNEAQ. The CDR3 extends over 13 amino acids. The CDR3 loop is CASSSSSNQPQHF. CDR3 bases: TGTGCCAGCAGCTCGTCTAGCAATCAGCCCCAGCATTTT. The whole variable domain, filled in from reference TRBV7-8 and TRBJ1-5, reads GAGVSQSPRYKVAKRGQDVALRCDPISGHVSLFWYQQALGQGPEFLTYFQNEAQLDKSGLPSDRFFAERPEGSVSTLKIQRTQQEDSAVYLCASSSSSNQPQHFGDGTRLSIL.

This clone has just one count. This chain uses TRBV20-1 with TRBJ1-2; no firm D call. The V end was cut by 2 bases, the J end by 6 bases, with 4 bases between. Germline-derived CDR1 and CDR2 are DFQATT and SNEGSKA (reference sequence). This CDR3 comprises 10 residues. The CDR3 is CSARRDGYTF. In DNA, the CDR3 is TGCAGTGCTAGACGGGATGGCTACACCTTC.

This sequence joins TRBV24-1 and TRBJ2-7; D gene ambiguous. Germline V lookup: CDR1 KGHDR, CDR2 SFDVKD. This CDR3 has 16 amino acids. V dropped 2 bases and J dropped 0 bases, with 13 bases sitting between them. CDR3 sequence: CATSDWLRRRSYEQYF. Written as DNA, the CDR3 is TGTGCCACCAGTGATTGGCTGAGGCGGCGCTCCTACGAGCAGTACTTC.

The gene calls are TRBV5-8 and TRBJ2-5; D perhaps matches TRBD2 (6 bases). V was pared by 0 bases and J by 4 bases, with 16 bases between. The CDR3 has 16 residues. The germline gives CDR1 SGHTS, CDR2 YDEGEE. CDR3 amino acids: CASSLERGGYRETQYF. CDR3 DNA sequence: TGTGCCAGCAGCTTGGAGCGAGGAGGGTACAGAGAGACCCAGTACTTC.

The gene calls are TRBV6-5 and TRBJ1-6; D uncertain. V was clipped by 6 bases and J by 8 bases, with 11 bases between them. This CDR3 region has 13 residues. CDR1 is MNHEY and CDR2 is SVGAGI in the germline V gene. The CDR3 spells CASSPREDSPLHF. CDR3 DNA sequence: TGTGCCAGCAGCCCGAGAGAGGATTCACCCCTCCACTTT.

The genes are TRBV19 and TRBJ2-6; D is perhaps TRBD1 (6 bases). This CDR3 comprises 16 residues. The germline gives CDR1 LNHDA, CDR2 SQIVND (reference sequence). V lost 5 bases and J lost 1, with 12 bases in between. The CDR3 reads CASSVSTGSGANVLTF. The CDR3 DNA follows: TGTGCCAGTAGTGTTTCCACAGGGTCTGGGGCCAACGTCCTGACTTTC. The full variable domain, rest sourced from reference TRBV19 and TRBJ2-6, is DGGITQSPKYLFRKEGQNVTLSCEQNLNHDAMYWYRQDPGQGLRLIYYSQIVNDFQKGDIAEGYSVSREKKESFPLTVTSAQKNPTAFYLCASSVSTGSGANVLTFGAGSRLTVL.

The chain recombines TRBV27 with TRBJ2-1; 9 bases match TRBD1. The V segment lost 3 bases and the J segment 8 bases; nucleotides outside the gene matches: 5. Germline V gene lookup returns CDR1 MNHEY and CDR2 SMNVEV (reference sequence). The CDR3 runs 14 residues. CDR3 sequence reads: CASSFRDREHEQFF. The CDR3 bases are TGTGCCAGCAGTTTCAGGGACAGGGAACATGAGCAGTTCTTC.

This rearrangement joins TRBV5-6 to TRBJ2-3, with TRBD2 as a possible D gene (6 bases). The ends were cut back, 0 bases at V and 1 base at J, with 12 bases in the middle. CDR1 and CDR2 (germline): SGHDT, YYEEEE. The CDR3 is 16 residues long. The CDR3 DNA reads TGTGCCAGCAGCTTGGCCGGGGGTGCAGGCACAGATACGCAGTATTTT. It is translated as CASSLAGGAGTDTQYF.

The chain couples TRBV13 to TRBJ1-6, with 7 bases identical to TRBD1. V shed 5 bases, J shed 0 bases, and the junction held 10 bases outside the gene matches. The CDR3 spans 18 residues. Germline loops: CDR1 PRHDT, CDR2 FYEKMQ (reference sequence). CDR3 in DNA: TGTGCCAGCAGCCCCAGGCCGGACAGGATCTCCTATAATTCACCCCTCCACTTT. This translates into CASSPRPDRISYNSPLHF.

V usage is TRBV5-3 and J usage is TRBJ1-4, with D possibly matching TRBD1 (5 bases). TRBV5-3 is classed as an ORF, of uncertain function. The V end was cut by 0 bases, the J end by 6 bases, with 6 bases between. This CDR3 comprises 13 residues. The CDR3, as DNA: TGTGCCAGAAGCTTGGGCAGGGATGAAAAACTGTTTTTT. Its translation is CARSLGRDEKLFF.

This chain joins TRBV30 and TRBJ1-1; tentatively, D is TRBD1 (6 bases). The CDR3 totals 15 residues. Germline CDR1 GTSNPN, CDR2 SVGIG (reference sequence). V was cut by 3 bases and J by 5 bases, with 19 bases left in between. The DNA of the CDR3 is TGTGCCTGGAGCCAATACCCCTACAGGGAAACTGAAGCTTTCTTT. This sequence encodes CAWSQYPYRETEAFF.

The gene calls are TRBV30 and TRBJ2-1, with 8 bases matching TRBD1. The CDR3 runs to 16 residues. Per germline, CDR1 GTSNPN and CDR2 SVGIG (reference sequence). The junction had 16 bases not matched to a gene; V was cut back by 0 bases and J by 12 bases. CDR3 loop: CAWSVRGGQGRAGQFF. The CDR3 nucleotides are TGTGCCTGGAGTGTACGGGGAGGACAGGGACGGGCTGGGCAGTTCTTC.

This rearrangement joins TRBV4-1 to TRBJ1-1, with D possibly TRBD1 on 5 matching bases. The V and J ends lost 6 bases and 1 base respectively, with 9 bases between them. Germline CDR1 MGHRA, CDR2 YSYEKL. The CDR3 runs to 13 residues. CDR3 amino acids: CASRGLRNTEAFF. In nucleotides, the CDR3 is TGCGCCAGCAGGGGACTGCGGAACACTGAAGCTTTCTTT.

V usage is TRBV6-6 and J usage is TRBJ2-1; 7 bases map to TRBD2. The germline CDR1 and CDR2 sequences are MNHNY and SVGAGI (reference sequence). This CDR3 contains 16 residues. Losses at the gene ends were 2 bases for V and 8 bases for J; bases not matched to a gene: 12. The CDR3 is CASSYGPAYGRHEQFF. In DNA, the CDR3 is TGTGCCAGCAGTTACGGACCGGCCTACGGGAGGCATGAGCAGTTCTTC.

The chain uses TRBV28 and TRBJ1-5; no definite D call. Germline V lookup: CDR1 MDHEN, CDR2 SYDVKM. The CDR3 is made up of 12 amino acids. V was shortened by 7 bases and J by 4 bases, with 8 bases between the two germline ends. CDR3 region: CASTEGNQPQHF. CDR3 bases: TGTGCCAGCACCGAGGGAAATCAGCCCCAGCATTTT.

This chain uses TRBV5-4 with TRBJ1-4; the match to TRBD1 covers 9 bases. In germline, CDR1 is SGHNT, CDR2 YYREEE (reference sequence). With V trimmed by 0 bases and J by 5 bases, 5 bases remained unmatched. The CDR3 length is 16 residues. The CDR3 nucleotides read TGTGCCAGCAGCTTGGGGGGACAGGGATCCAATGAAAAACTGTTTTTT. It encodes CASSLGGQGSNEKLFF. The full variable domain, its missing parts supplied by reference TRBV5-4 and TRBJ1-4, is ETGVTQSPTHLIKTRGQQVTLRCSSQSGHNTVSWYQQALGQGPQFIFQYYREEENGRGNFPPRFSGLQFPNYSSELNVNALELDDSALYLCASSLGGQGSNEKLFFGSGTQLSVL.